These T cell receptor beta chains were read from a single sample in a study of shared clonotypes between healthy human individuals. Produced via immunoSEQ multiplex PCR; TCRdb's table is partial and in-frame only. Among 2,500,000 or so clones listed, 93% were seen once. The sequenced sample consisted of naive CD4+ T cells from PBMCs. These receptors came from a man aged 18 to 30 in good health. Some clones in this sample may be carry-over from other donors' samples. CDR3s include the opening cysteine and the closing phenylalanine or tryptophan. D genes are given only for firm matches. Expanded clones get a size class; other rows say once, few or many, or leave the size out.

clone size: .
D gene: .
J gene: TRBJ2-3
V gene: TRBV9
CDR3 DNA: TGTGCCAGCAGCGTAGTCGCCAGCACAGATACGCAGTATTTT
CDR3 protein: CASSVVASTDTQYF

clone size: .
D gene: .
J gene: TRBJ2-3
V gene: TRBV12-5
CDR3 DNA: TGTGCTAGTGGTTTGGGAGAGCGGTATCTCACAGATACGCAGTATTTT
CDR3 protein: CASGLGERYLTDTQYF

clone size: .
D gene: .
J gene: TRBJ2-7
V gene: TRBV21-1
CDR3 DNA: TGTGCCAGCACTTTAGTCGGCCAATCCCCCTCCGAGCAGTACTTC
CDR3 protein: CASTLVGQSPSEQYF

clone size: .
D gene: .
J gene: TRBJ2-5
V gene: TRBV7-6
CDR3 DNA: TGTGCCAGCAGCCAGATAGAGACCCAGTACTTC
CDR3 protein: CASSQIETQYF

clone size: .
D gene: TRBD2
J gene: TRBJ2-4
V gene: TRBV5-1
CDR3 DNA: TGCGCCAGCAGCCGCAGGGAGGGTATTCAGTACTTC
CDR3 protein: CASSRREGIQYF

clone size: few
D gene: .
J gene: TRBJ2-7
V gene: TRBV5-6
CDR3 DNA: TGTGCCAGCAGCCTGGCCGGGCTCGGGCAGTACTTC
CDR3 protein: CASSLAGLGQYF

clone size: .
D gene: .
J gene: TRBJ1-2
V gene: TRBV14
CDR3 DNA: TGTGCCAGCAGCCAAGGGGGAAGAGGCTACACCTTC
CDR3 protein: CASSQGGRGYTF

clone size: .
D gene: .
J gene: TRBJ1-1
V gene: TRBV5-1
CDR3 DNA: TGCGCCAGCAGCTTAATCGCTACAGGAGACACTGAAGCTTTCTTT
CDR3 protein: CASSLIATGDTEAFF

clone size: .
D gene: .
J gene: TRBJ2-2
V gene: TRBV18
CDR3 DNA: TGTGCCAGCTCACCGTGGGTGCGGGGAACGAACACCGGGGAGCTGTTTTTT
CDR3 protein: CASSPWVRGTNTGELFF

clone size: once
D gene: .
J gene: TRBJ2-5
V gene: TRBV5-1
CDR3 DNA: TGCGCCAGCAGCTTGGTCCGCACAGCGGGAGAGACCCAGTACTTC
CDR3 protein: CASSLVRTAGETQYF

clone size: .
D gene: TRBD2
J gene: TRBJ2-1
V gene: TRBV28
CDR3 DNA: TGTGCCAGCAGTTTAATCAGGGGACTAGAAAAGGACAATGAGCAGTTCTTC
CDR3 protein: CASSLIRGLEKDNEQFF

clone size: .
D gene: .
J gene: TRBJ2-7
V gene: TRBV28
CDR3 DNA: TGTGCCAGCAGTTTGCCAGGCTACGAGCAGTACTTC
CDR3 protein: CASSLPGYEQYF

clone size: .
D gene: TRBD1
J gene: TRBJ1-1
V gene: TRBV7-8
CDR3 DNA: TGTGCCTCCTCGGGACAGGGGTGGAACACTGAAGCTTTCTTT
CDR3 protein: CASSGQGWNTEAFF

clone size: .
D gene: TRBD1
J gene: TRBJ1-3
V gene: TRBV4-2
CDR3 DNA: TGTGCCAGCAGCCAGGCACTGGCAGGGGGTGGAAACACCATATATTTT
CDR3 protein: CASSQALAGGGNTIYF

clone size: .
D gene: TRBD2
J gene: TRBJ2-4
V gene: TRBV7-2
CDR3 DNA: TGTGCCAGCACCCGAAGAACGAGCGGGGGCAAACACATTCAGTACTTC
CDR3 protein: CASTRRTSGGKHIQYF

clone size: .
D gene: .
J gene: TRBJ2-3
V gene: TRBV9
CDR3 DNA: TGTGCCAGCAGCGTGGCCCCCCCAGATACGCAGTATTTT
CDR3 protein: CASSVAPPDTQYF

clone size: .
D gene: TRBD2
J gene: TRBJ2-1
V gene: TRBV19
CDR3 DNA: TGTGCCAGTAGTCGGACTAGCGGGAGGGGGTTGAATGAGCAGTTCTTC
CDR3 protein: CASSRTSGRGLNEQFF

clone size: .
D gene: .
J gene: TRBJ2-7
V gene: TRBV29-1
CDR3 DNA: TGCAGCGTTGGTATACAGGGAAACTACGAGCAGTACTTC
CDR3 protein: CSVGIQGNYEQYF

clone size: .
D gene: .
J gene: TRBJ2-7
V gene: TRBV14
CDR3 DNA: TGTGCCAGCAGCCAAGGAGGAGTCCTCTACGAGCAGTACTTC
CDR3 protein: CASSQGGVLYEQYF

clone size: .
D gene: .
J gene: TRBJ1-5
V gene: TRBV4-1
CDR3 DNA: TGCGCCAGCAGCCAAGAACCGTCCCAGGGCGAGGTATTT
CDR3 protein: CASSQEPSQGEVF

clone size: .
D gene: TRBD1
J gene: TRBJ2-6
V gene: TRBV2
CDR3 DNA: TGTGCCAGCAGTTGGGACAGGGGGAACGGGGCCAACGTCCTGACTTTC
CDR3 protein: CASSWDRGNGANVLTF

clone size: .
D gene: .
J gene: TRBJ2-5
V gene: TRBV7-9
CDR3 DNA: TGTGCCAGCAGCTTAATCGGGTCGGAGACCCAGTACTTC
CDR3 protein: CASSLIGSETQYF